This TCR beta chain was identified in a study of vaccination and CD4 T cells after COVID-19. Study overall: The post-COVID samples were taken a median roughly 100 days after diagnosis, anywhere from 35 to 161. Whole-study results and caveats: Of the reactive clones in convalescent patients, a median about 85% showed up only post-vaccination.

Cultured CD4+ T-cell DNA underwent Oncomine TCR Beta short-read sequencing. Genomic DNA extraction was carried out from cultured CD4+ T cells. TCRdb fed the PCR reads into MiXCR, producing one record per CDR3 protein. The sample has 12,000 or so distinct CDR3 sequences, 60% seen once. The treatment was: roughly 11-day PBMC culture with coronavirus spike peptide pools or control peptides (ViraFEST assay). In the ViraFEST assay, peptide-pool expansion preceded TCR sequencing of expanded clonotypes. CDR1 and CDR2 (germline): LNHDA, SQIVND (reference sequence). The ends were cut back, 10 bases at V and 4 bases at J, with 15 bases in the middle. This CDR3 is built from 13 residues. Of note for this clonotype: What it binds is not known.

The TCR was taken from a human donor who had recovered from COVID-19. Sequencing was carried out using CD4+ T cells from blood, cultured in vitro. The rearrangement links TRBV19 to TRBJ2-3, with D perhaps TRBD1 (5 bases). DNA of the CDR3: TGTGCCACCCCCAGGGAATTCCCAGATACGCAGTATTTT. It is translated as CATPREFPDTQYF.